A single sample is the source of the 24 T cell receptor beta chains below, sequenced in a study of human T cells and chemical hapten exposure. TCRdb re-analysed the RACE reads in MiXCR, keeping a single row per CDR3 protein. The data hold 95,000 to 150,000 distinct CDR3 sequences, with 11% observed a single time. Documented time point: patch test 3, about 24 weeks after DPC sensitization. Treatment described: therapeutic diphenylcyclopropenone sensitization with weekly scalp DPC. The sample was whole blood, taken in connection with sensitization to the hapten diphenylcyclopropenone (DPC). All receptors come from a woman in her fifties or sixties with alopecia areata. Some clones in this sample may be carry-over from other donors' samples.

The CDR3 DNA sequence: TGTGCCAGCAGTTACTCGGGGAGCGGGGGTGCACGGGTGCAGTTCTTC. Translating gives CASSYSGSGGARVQFF. The genes are TRBV6-5 and TRBJ2-1; 8 positions agree with TRBD2. Germline V gene lookup returns CDR1 MNHEY and CDR2 SVGAGI. This CDR3 region has 16 residues. The junction had 13 bases not matched to a gene; V was cut back by 0 bases and J by 12 bases.

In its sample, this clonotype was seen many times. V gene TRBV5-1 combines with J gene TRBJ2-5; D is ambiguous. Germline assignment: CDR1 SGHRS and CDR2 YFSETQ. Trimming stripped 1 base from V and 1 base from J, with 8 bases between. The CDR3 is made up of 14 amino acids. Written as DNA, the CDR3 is TGCGCCAGCAGCTTGATGGGCGGCCAAGAGACCCAGTACTTC. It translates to CASSLMGGQETQYF.

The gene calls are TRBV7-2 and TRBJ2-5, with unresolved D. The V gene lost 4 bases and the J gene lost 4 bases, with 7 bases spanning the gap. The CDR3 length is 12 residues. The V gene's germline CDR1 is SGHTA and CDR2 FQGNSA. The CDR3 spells CASSSSSETQYF. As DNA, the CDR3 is TGTGCCAGCAGCTCATCATCAGAGACCCAGTACTTC.

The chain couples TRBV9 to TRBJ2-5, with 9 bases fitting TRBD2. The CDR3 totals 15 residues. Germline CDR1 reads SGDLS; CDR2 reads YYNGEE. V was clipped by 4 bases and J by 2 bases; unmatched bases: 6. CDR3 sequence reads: CASSPSGLAQETQYF. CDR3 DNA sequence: TGTGCCAGCAGCCCTTCAGGACTAGCGCAAGAGACCCAGTACTTC.

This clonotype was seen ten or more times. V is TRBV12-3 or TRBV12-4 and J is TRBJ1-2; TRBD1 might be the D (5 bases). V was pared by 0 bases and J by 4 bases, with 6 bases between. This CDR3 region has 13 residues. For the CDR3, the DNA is TGTGCCAGCAGTTTAGCAGGGGCCTATGGCTACACCTTC. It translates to CASSLAGAYGYTF.

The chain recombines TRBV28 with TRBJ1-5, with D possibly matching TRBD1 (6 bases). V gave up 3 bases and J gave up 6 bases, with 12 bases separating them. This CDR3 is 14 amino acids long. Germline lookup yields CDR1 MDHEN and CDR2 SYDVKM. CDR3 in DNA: TGTGCCAGCAGTTTCGGGTCGGGGGCTCAGCCCCAGCATTTT. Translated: CASSFGSGAQPQHF.

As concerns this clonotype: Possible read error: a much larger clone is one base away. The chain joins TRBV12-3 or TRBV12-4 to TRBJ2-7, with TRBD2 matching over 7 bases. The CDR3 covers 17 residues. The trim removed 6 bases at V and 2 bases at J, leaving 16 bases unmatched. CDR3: CASRLQTSDFPPYEQYF. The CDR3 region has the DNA TGTGCCAGCAGGTTACAAACTAGCGACTTCCCTCCCTACGAGCAGTACTTC.

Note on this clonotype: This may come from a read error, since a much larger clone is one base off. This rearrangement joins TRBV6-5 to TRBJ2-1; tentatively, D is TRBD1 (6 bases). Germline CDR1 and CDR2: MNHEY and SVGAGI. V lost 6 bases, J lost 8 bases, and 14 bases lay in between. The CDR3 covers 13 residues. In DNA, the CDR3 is TGTGCCAGCAGCGGACAGCTGCGTGATGAGCAGTTCTTC. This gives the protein CASSGQLRDEQFF.

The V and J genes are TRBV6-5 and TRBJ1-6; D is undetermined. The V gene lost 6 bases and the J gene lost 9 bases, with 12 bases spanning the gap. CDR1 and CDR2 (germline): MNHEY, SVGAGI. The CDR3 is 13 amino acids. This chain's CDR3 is CASRAAGGSPLHF. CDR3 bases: TGTGCCAGCAGGGCCGCCGGAGGTTCACCCCTCCACTTT.

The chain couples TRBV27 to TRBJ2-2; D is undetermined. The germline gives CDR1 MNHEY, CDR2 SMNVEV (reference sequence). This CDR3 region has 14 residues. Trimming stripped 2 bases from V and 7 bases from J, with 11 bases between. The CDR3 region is CASSLIPGHGELFF. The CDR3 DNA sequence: TGTGCCAGCAGTTTAATCCCTGGGCACGGGGAGCTGTTTTTT.

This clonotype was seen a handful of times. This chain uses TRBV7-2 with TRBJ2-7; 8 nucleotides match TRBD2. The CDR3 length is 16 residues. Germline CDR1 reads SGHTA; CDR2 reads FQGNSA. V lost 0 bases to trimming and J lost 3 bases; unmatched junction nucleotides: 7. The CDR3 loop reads CASSLAGTSGNYEQYF. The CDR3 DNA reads TGTGCCAGCAGCTTAGCAGGTACTAGCGGAAACTACGAGCAGTACTTC. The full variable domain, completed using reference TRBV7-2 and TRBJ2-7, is GAGVSQSPSNKVTEKGKDVELRCDPISGHTALYWYRQSLGQGLEFLIYFQGNSAPDKSGLPSDRFSAERTGGSVSTLTIQRTQQEDSAVYLCASSLAGTSGNYEQYFGPGTRLTVT.

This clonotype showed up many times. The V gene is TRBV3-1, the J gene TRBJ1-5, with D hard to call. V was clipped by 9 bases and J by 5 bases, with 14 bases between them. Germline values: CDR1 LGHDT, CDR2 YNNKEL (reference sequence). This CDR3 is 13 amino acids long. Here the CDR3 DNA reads TGTGCCAGGAGCGGACCCAAGCATCAGCCCCAGCATTTT. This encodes CARSGPKHQPQHF.

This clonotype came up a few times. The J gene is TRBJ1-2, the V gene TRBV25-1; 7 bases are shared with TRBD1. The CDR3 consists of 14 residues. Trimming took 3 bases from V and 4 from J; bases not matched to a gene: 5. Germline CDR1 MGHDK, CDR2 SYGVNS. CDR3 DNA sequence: TGTGCCAGCAGTGAGGCAGGGGGATTCTATGGCTACACCTTC. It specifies CASSEAGGFYGYTF.

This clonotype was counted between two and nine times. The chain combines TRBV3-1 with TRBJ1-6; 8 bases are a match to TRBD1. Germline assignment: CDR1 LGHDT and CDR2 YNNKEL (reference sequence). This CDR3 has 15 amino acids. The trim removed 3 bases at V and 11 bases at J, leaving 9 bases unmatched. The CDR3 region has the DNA TGTGCCAGCAGCCACGGGACAGGAGAGGATACACCCCTCCACTTT. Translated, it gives CASSHGTGEDTPLHF.

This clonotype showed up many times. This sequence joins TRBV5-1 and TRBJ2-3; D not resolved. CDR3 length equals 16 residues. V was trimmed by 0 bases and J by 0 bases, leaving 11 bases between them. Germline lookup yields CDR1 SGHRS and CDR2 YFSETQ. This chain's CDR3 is CASSLGANPSTDTQYF. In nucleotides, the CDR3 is TGCGCCAGCAGCTTGGGAGCAAATCCTAGCACAGATACGCAGTATTTT.

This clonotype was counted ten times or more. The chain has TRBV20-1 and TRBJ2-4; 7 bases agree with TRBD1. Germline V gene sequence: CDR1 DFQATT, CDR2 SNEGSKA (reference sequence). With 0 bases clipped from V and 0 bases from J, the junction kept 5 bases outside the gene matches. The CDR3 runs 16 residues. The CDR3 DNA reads TGCAGTGCTAGAGATCAACAGGGGTTAGCCAAAAACATTCAGTACTTC. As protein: CSARDQQGLAKNIQYF.

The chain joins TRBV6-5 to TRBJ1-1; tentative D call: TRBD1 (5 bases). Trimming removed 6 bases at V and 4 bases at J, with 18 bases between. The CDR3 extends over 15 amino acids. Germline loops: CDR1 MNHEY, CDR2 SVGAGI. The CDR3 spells CASSPSGGGTTEAFF. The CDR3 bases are TGTGCCAGCAGCCCCAGTGGGGGAGGGACCACTGAAGCTTTCTTT.

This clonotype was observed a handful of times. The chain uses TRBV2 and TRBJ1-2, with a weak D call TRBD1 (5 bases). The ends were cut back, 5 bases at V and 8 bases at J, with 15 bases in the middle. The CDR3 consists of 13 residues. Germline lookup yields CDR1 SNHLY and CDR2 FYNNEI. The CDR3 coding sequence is TGTGCCAGCAGTCGAAGAGGGGAGGGCGGCTACACCTTC. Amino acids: CASSRRGEGGYTF.

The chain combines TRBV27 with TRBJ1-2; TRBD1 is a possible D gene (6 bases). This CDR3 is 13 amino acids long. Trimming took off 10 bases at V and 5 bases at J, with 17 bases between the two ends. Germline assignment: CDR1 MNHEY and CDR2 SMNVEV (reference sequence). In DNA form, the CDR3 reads TGTGCCACCCGAGGGGGGCGCGGTTATGGCTACACCTTC. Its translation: CATRGGRGYGYTF.

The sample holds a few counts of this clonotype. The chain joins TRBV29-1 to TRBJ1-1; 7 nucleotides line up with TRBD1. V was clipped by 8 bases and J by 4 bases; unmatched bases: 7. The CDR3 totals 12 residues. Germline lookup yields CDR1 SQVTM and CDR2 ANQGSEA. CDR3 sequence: CSCQGGITEAFF. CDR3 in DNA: TGCAGCTGTCAGGGGGGAATCACTGAAGCTTTCTTT.

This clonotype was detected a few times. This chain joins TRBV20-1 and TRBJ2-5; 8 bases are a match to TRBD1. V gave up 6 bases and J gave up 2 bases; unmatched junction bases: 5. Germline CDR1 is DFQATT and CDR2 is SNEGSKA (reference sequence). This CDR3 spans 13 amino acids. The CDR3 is CSAHRTGQETQYF. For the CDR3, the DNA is TGCAGTGCACACCGGACAGGGCAAGAGACCCAGTACTTC.

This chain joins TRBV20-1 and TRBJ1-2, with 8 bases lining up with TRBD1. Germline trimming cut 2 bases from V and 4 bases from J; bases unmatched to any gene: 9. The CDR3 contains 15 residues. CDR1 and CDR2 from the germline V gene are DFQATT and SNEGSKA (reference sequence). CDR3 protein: CSARNRGETFYGYTF. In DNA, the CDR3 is TGCAGTGCTAGAAACAGGGGGGAAACATTCTATGGCTACACCTTC.

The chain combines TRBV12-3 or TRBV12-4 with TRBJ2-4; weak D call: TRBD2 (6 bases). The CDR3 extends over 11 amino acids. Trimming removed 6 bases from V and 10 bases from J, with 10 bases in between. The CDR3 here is CASSPGLIQYF. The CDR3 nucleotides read TGTGCCAGCAGCCCCGGACTAATTCAGTACTTC.

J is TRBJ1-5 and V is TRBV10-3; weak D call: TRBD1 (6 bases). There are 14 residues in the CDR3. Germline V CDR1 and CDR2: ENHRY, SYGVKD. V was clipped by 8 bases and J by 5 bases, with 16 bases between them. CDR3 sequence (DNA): TGTGCCATCTCTCAGAGGGGGGGCGATCAGCCCCAGCATTTT. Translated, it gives CAISQRGGDQPQHF.